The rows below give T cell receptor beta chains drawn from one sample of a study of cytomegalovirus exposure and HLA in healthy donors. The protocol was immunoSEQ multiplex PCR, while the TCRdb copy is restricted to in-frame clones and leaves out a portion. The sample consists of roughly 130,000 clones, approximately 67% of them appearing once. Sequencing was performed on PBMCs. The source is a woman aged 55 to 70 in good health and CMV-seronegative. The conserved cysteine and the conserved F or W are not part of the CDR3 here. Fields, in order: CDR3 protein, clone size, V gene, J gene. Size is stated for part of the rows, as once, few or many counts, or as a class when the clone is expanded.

CDR3: ASSQVKSAHEQY
size: NA
V: TRBV4-2
J: TRBJ2-7

CDR3: ASRGTGDNSPLH
size: few
V: TRBV6-5
J: TRBJ1-6

CDR3: ASSSGITTNQETQY
size: NA
V: TRBV7-4
J: TRBJ2-5

CDR3: ASSYTVAGEYYEQF
size: NA
V: TRBV6-6
J: TRBJ2-1

CDR3: ASSPPGSGRHEQY
size: few
V: TRBV7-8
J: TRBJ2-7

CDR3: ASSPGRWGTGELF
size: NA
V: TRBV18
J: TRBJ2-2

CDR3: ASRVSSYNEQF
size: NA
V: TRBV2
J: TRBJ2-1

CDR3: ASSPGGGNQETQY
size: NA
V: TRBV5-4
J: TRBJ2-5

CDR3: ASSPGQGYTEAF
size: once
V: TRBV4-2
J: TRBJ1-1

CDR3: ASSVDAGVNYGYT
size: NA
V: TRBV9
J: TRBJ1-2

CDR3: ASSQGYSDYGYT
size: NA
V: TRBV4-1
J: TRBJ1-2

CDR3: ATSRVEDSYEQY
size: NA
V: TRBV15
J: TRBJ2-7

CDR3: ASSFPSGATDTQY
size: NA
V: TRBV28
J: TRBJ2-3

CDR3: ASQLPGDKYEQY
size: NA
V: TRBV28
J: TRBJ2-7

CDR3: ASSLPGDSNQPQH
size: NA
V: TRBV7-8
J: TRBJ1-5

CDR3: ASSLRSTYETEAF
size: NA
V: TRBV7-9
J: TRBJ1-1

CDR3: ASSSKGGSSYNEQF
size: NA
V: TRBV7-3
J: TRBJ2-1

CDR3: ASSLDRAFYGYT
size: NA
V: TRBV7-9
J: TRBJ1-2

CDR3: ASSTGTGQYEQY
size: NA
V: TRBV5-6
J: TRBJ2-7

CDR3: AIKEGNDYEQY
size: NA
V: TRBV10-3
J: TRBJ2-7

CDR3: ASSYSRVGNYEQY
size: NA
V: TRBV6-5
J: TRBJ2-7

CDR3: ASSMSRKETQY
size: few
V: TRBV19
J: TRBJ2-5

CDR3: ASSRTTSGRGGHTQY
size: NA
V: TRBV7-2
J: TRBJ2-3

CDR3: ASGSGQSGEQF
size: NA
V: TRBV7-3
J: TRBJ2-1

CDR3: ASSEARRAGGRSPLH
size: NA
V: TRBV2
J: TRBJ1-6

CDR3: ASSSPRGIGYEQY
size: NA
V: TRBV19
J: TRBJ2-7

CDR3: ASSLMGLAGGSTYEQY
size: NA
V: TRBV18
J: TRBJ2-7

CDR3: ASSQRQGGGYGYT
size: NA
V: TRBV5-4
J: TRBJ1-2

CDR3: ASSVAGGGLGSSYNEQF
size: NA
V: TRBV9
J: TRBJ2-1

CDR3: ASRGPTGELF
size: NA
V: TRBV6-1
J: TRBJ2-2

CDR3: ASSRLGLAGTRTDTQY
size: few
V: TRBV5-1
J: TRBJ2-3

CDR3: ASSPGDRVSYQPQH
size: NA
V: TRBV19
J: TRBJ1-5

CDR3: ASSDPGLANEQF
size: NA
V: TRBV9
J: TRBJ2-1

CDR3: ASSPTDRRGEQY
size: NA
V: TRBV9
J: TRBJ2-7

CDR3: ASSLVGEDNEQF
size: NA
V: TRBV5-4
J: TRBJ2-1

CDR3: ASSLLGTGLSQPQH
size: NA
V: TRBV7-8
J: TRBJ1-5

CDR3: ASSATGIISNEQY
size: once
V: TRBV9
J: TRBJ2-7

CDR3: AISVGTLSYEQY
size: NA
V: TRBV10-3
J: TRBJ2-7

CDR3: ASSVGQRGQETQY
size: NA
V: TRBV9
J: TRBJ2-5

CDR3: ASSQLSSYNSPLH
size: NA
V: TRBV4-1
J: TRBJ1-6

CDR3: ASSESNRVRGEKLF
size: NA
V: TRBV6-1
J: TRBJ1-4

CDR3: ATALLANTGGLF
size: NA
V: TRBV6-6
J: TRBJ2-2

CDR3: ASSEGAGVGTQY
size: NA
V: TRBV6-1
J: TRBJ2-3

CDR3: ASSVWASGGGELF
size: NA
V: TRBV2
J: TRBJ2-2

CDR3: ASSYRQGGYGYT
size: few
V: TRBV19
J: TRBJ1-2

CDR3: SVSAESTDTQY
size: NA
V: TRBV29-1
J: TRBJ2-3

CDR3: ASSQETGYEQY
size: few
V: TRBV4-3
J: TRBJ2-7

CDR3: ASSGQGVNEKLF
size: NA
V: TRBV6-1
J: TRBJ1-4

CDR3: ASSLGGVAIQY
size: NA
V: TRBV7-2
J: TRBJ2-4

CDR3: ASSLAAGITEAF
size: NA
V: TRBV28
J: TRBJ1-1

CDR3: ASSPSGVKETQY
size: NA
V: TRBV28
J: TRBJ2-5

CDR3: ASTSGTLGTDTQY
size: NA
V: TRBV27
J: TRBJ2-3

CDR3: ASRARSIAKNIQY
size: NA
V: TRBV6-5
J: TRBJ2-4

CDR3: ASSAGRDQRFYNEQF
size: NA
V: TRBV5-1
J: TRBJ2-1

CDR3: SGRGGLTGNTIY
size: NA
V: TRBV29-1
J: TRBJ1-3

CDR3: ASSLKRRATNEKLF
size: NA
V: TRBV5-6
J: TRBJ1-4

CDR3: ASSRASGGRGEQY
size: NA
V: TRBV2
J: NA

CDR3: AGSRGAHNEQF
size: NA
V: TRBV9
J: TRBJ2-1

CDR3: ASSQGENTGELF
size: NA
V: TRBV4-1
J: TRBJ2-2

CDR3: ASSFLGTSGGTTDTQY
size: NA
V: TRBV5-1
J: TRBJ2-3